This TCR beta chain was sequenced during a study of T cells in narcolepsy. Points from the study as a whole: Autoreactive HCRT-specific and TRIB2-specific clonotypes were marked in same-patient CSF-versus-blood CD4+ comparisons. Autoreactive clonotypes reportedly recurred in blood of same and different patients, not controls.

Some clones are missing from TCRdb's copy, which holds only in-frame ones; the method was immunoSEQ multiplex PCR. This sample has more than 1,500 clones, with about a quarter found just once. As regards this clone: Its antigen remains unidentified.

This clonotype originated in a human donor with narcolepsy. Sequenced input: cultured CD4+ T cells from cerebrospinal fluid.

CDR3: CASRSTGAEAFF. For the CDR3, the DNA is TGTGCCAGCAGGTCTACAGGGGCTGAAGCTTTCTTT. The chain joins TRBV6-7 to TRBJ1-1; 7 nucleotides align to TRBD1. TRBV6-7 falls under the ORF class, with uncertain function. There are 12 residues in the CDR3. J lost 6 bases, V lost 6 bases, and 4 bases had no gene match.